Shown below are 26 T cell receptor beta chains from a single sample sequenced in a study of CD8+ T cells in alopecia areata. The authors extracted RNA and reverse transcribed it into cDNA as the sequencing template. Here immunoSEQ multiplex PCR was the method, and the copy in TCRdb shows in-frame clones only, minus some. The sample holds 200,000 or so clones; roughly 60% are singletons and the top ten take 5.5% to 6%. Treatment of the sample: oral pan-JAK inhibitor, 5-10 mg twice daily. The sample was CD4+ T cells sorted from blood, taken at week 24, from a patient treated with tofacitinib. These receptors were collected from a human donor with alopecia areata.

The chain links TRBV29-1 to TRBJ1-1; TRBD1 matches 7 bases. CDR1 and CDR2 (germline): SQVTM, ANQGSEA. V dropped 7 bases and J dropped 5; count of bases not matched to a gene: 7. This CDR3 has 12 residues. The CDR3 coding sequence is TGCAGCGGCGGACAGGAGAGAACTGAAGCTTTCTTT. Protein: CSGGQERTEAFF.

As DNA, the CDR3 is TGTGCCTGGAGGATTAGCTCTGGAAACACCATATATTTT. This sequence encodes CAWRISSGNTIYF. This rearrangement joins TRBV30 to TRBJ1-3; D gene ambiguous. Germline V gene data show CDR1 as GTSNPN and CDR2 as SVGIG (reference sequence). The CDR3 is 13 amino acids. Deletions cut 3 bases from V and 0 bases from J, with 6 bases between.

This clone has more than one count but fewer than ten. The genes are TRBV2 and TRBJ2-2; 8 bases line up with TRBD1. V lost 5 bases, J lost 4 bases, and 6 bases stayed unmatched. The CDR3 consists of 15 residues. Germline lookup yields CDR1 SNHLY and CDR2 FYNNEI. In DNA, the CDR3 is TGTGCCAGCAGTACACAGGGGGTGTTCACCGGGGAGCTGTTTTTT. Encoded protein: CASSTQGVFTGELFF.

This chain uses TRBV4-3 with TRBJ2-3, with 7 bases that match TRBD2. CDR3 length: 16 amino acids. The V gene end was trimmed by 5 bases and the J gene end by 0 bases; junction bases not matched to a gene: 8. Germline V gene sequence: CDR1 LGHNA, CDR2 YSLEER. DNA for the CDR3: TGCGCCAGCAGCTACGGTCGGCGGGAGAGCACAGATACGCAGTATTTT. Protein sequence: CASSYGRRESTDTQYF.

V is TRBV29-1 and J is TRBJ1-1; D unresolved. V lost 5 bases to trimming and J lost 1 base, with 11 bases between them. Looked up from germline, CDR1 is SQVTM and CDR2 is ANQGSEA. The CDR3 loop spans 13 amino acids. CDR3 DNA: TGCAGCGTTCATAGCTTGGCGAACACTGAAGCTTTCTTT. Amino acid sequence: CSVHSLANTEAFF.

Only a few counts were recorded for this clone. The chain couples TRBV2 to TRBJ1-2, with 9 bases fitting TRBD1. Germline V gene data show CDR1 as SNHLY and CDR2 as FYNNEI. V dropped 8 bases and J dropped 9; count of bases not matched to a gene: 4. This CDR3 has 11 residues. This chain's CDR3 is CASGQGMSYTF. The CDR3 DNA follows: TGTGCCAGCGGACAGGGGATGAGCTACACCTTC.

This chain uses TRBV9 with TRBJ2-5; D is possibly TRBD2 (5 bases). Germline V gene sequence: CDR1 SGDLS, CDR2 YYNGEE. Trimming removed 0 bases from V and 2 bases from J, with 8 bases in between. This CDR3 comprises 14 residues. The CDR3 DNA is TGTGCCAGCAGCGTAGGAGAGCGGCAAGAGACCCAGTACTTC. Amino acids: CASSVGERQETQYF. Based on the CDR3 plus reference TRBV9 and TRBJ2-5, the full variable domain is DSGVTQTPKHLITATGQRVTLRCSPRSGDLSVYWYQQSLDQGLQFLIQYYNGEERAKGNILERFSAQQFPDLHSELNLSSLELGDSALYFCASSVGERQETQYFGPGTRLLVL.

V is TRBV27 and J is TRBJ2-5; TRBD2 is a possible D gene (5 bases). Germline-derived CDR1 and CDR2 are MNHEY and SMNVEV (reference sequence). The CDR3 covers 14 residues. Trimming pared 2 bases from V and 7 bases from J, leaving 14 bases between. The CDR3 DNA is TGTGCCAGCAGTTTAGATTCCGGTCGGGGGACCCAGTACTTC. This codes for CASSLDSGRGTQYF.

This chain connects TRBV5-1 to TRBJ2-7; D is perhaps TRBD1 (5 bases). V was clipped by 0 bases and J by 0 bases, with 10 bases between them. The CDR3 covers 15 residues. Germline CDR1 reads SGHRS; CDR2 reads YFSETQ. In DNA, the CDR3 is TGCGCCAGCAGCTTGGTTACAGGCGACTCCTACGAGCAGTACTTC. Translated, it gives CASSLVTGDSYEQYF.

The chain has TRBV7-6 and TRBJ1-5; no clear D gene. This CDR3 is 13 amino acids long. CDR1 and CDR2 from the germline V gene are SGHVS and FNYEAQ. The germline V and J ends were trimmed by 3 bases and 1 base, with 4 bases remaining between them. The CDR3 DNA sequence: TGTGCCAGCAGCTTTGACAGCAATCAGCCCCAGCATTTT. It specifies CASSFDSNQPQHF.

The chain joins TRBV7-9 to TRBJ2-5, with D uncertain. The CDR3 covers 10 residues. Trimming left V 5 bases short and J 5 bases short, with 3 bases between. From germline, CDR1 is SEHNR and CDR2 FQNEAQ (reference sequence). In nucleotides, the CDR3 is TGTGCCAGCAGCGGTGAGACCCAGTACTTC. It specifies CASSGETQYF. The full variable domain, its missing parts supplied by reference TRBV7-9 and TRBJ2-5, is DTGVSQNPRHKITKRGQNVTFRCDPISEHNRLYWYRQTLGQGPEFLTYFQNEAQLEKSRLLSDRFSAERPKGSFSTLEIQRTEQGDSAMYLCASSGETQYFGPGTRLLVL.

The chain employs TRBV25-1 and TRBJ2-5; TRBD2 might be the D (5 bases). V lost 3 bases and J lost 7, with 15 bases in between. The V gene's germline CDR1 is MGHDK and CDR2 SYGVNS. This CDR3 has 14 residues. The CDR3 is CASSEAGTPRTQYF. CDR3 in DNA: TGTGCCAGCAGTGAGGCGGGCACACCTCGGACCCAGTACTTC.

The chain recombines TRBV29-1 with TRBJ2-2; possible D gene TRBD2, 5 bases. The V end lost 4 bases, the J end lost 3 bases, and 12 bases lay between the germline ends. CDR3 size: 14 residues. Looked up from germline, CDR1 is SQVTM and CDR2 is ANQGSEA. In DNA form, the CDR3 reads TGCAGCGTTGGCCAGCGGACTGACACCGGGGAGCTGTTTTTT. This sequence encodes CSVGQRTDTGELFF.

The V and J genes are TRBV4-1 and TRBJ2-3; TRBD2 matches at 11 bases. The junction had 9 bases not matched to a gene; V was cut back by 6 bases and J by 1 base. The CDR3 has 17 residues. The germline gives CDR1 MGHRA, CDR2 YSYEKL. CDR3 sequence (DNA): TGCGCCAGCAGTCCGCTCACTAGCGGGGGCCGCACAGATACGCAGTATTTT. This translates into CASSPLTSGGRTDTQYF.

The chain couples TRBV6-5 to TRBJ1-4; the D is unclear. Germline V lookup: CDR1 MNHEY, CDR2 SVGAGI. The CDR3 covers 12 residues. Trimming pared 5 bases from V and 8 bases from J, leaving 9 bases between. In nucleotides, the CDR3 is TGTGCCAGCAGTGGTATAGGGGAAAAACTGTTTTTT. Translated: CASSGIGEKLFF.

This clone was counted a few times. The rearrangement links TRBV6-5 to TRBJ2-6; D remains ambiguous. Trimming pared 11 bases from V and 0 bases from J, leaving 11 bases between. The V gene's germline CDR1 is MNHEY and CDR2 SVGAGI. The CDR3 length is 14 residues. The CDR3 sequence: CASQVDSGANVLTF. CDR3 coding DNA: TGTGCCTCCCAGGTAGACTCTGGGGCCAACGTCCTGACTTTC.

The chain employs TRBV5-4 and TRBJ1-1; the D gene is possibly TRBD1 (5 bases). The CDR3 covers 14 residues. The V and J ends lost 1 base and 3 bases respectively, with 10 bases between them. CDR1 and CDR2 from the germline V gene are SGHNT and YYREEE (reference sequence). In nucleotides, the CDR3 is TGTGCCAGCAGCTTGTGGGGAGGGGACACTGAAGCTTTCTTT. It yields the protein CASSLWGGDTEAFF.

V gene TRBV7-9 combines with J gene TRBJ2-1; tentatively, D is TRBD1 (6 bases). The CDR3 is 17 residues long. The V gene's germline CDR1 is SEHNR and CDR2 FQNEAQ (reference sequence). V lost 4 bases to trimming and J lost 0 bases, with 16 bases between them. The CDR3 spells CASSSLRDNASYNEQFF. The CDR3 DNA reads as TGTGCCAGCAGCTCACTCCGGGACAACGCCTCCTACAATGAGCAGTTCTTC.

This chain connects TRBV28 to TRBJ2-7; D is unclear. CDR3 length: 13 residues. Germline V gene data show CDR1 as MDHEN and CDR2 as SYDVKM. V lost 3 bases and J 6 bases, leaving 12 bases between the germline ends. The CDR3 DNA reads TGTGCCAGCAGTTTTACGTCGGTGGGCGAGCAGTACTTC. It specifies CASSFTSVGEQYF.

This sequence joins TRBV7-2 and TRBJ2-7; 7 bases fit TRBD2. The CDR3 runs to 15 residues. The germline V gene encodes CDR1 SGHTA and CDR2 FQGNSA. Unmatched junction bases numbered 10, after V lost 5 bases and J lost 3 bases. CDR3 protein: CASSTFSGQSYEQYF. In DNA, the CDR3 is TGTGCCAGCAGCACATTTAGCGGGCAGAGCTACGAGCAGTACTTC.

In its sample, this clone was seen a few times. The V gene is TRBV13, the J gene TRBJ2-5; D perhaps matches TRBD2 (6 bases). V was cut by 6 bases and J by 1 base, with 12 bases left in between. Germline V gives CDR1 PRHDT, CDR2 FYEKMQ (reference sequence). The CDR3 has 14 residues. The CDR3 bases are TGTGCCAGCAGTTCGGGACTCTCCCAAGAGACCCAGTACTTC. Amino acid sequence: CASSSGLSQETQYF.

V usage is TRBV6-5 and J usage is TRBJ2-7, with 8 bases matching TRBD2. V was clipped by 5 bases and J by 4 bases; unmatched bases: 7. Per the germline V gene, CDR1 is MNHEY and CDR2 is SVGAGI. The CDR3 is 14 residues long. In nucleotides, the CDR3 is TGTGCCAGCAGTCCGACCGGGGGGGCTTACGAGCAGTACTTC. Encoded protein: CASSPTGGAYEQYF.

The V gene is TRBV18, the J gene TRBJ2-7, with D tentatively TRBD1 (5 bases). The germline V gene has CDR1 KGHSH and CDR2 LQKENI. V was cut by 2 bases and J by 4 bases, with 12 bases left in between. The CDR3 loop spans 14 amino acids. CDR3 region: CASSPGASLYEQYF. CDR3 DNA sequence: TGTGCCAGCTCACCAGGGGCTAGTCTTTACGAGCAGTACTTC. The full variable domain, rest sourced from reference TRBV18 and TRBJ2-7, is NAGVMQNPRHLVRRRGQEARLRCSPMKGHSHVYWYRQLPEEGLKFMVYLQKENIIDESGMPKERFSAEFPKEGPSILRIQQVVRGDSAAYFCASSPGASLYEQYFGPGTRLTVT.

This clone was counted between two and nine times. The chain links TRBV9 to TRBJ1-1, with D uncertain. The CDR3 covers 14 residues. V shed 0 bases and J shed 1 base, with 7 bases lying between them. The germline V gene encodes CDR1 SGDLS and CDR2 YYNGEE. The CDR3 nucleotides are TGTGCCAGCAGCGTAGACAAGGGGAACACTGAAGCTTTCTTT. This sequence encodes CASSVDKGNTEAFF.

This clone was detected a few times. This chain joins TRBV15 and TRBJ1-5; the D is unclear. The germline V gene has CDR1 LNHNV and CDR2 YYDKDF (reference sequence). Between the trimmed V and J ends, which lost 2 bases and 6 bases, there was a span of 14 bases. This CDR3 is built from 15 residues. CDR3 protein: CATSRQVEGIQPQHF. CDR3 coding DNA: TGTGCCACCAGCAGACAGGTAGAAGGCATTCAGCCCCAGCATTTT.

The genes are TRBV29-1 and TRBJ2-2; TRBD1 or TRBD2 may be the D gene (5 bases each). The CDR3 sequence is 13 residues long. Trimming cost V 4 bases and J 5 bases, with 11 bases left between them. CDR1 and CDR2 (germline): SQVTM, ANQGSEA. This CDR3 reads CSVVGPSTGELFF. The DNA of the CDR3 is TGCAGCGTTGTGGGACCCTCGACCGGGGAGCTGTTTTTT.